The 7 T cell receptor beta chains in this list originate from one sample, sequenced in a study of blood T cell repertoires in COVID-19. Clones were sequenced by immunoSEQ multiplex PCR, and TCRdb holds only the in-frame ones, with some missing. The data contain about 100,000 clones, over 85% of them singletons. Sequencing was done on a sample of peripheral blood. The receptors shown here come from a human donor with COVID-19, enrolled during active disease. The donor label of this sample is uncertain.

The chain couples TRBV15 to TRBJ1-1; D is perhaps TRBD1 (5 bases). The CDR3 runs 14 residues. V was trimmed by 3 bases and J by 4 bases, leaving 12 bases between them. Germline V gene lookup returns CDR1 LNHNV and CDR2 YYDKDF (reference sequence). The CDR3 DNA reads TGTGCCACCAGCAGGAGCGTGGGGGGCACTGAAGCTTTCTTT. It yields the protein CATSRSVGGTEAFF.

The genes are TRBV6-2 or TRBV6-3 and TRBJ2-1, with 7 bases lining up with TRBD2. The CDR3 is 18 amino acids. The germline CDR1 and CDR2 sequences are MNHEY and SVGEGT. The V gene end was trimmed by 2 bases and the J gene end by 6 bases; junction bases not matched to a gene: 16. CDR3 DNA sequence: TGTGCCAGCAGTTACCCTCTCTCTTCGGGAGGTGTGGGCAATGAGCAGTTCTTC. Translation: CASSYPLSSGGVGNEQFF.

This clone was observed a single time. V gene TRBV3-1 (or the pseudogene TRBV3-2) combines with J gene TRBJ2-1; 7 bases agree with TRBD2. Germline V gene lookup returns CDR1 LGHDT and CDR2 YNNKEL (reference sequence). Trimming at V came to 1 base and at J to 3 bases, leaving 3 bases not matched to a gene. The CDR3 length is 15 residues. The CDR3 sequence is CASSQGGGIYNEQFF. The CDR3 nucleotides are TGTGCCAGCAGCCAAGGGGGGGGGATCTACAATGAGCAGTTCTTC.

The chain links TRBV19 to TRBJ2-1, with 9 bases fitting TRBD2. The V gene's germline CDR1 is LNHDA and CDR2 SQIVND (reference sequence). The CDR3 is 14 residues long. Trimming cost V 5 bases and J 8 bases; bases outside gene matches: 7. The DNA of the CDR3 is TGTGCCAGTAGTGAGATTGGCGGGGGGGATGAGCAGTTCTTC. Its protein is CASSEIGGGDEQFF.

The CDR3 protein is CASSYMQGALGYGYTF. The DNA of the CDR3 is TGTGCCAGCAGTTACATGCAGGGGGCTCTTGGCTATGGCTACACCTTC. J is TRBJ1-2 and V is TRBV6-6, with 8 bases matching TRBD1. With 2 bases clipped from V and 4 bases from J, the junction kept 9 bases outside the gene matches. The germline gives CDR1 MNHNY, CDR2 SVGAGI (reference sequence). This CDR3 has 16 residues.

The V call is TRBV11-2, the J call TRBJ2-7, with 9 positions matching TRBD1. The junction had 5 bases not matched to a gene; V was cut back by 0 bases and J by 5 bases. Germline CDR1 and CDR2: SGHAT and FQNNGV. The CDR3 spans 15 residues. The CDR3 loop reads CASSLDRDRVNEQYF. For the CDR3, the DNA is TGTGCCAGCAGCTTAGATCGGGACAGGGTTAACGAGCAGTACTTC.

The V call is TRBV5-4, the J call TRBJ2-1; 7 bases align to TRBD1. With V trimmed by 3 bases and J by 4 bases, 7 bases remained unmatched. The CDR3 totals 15 residues. Germline-derived CDR1 and CDR2 are SGHNT and YYREEE (reference sequence). CDR3 in amino acids: CASSYPGTDYNEQFF. Written as DNA, the CDR3 is TGTGCCAGCAGCTACCCCGGGACAGATTACAATGAGCAGTTCTTC. The full variable domain, with the rest looked up from reference TRBV5-4 and TRBJ2-1, is ETGVTQSPTHLIKTRGQQVTLRCSSQSGHNTVSWYQQALGQGPQFIFQYYREEENGRGNFPPRFSGLQFPNYSSELNVNALELDDSALYLCASSYPGTDYNEQFFGPGTRLTVL.